This T cell receptor (beta chain) stems from a study of cytomegalovirus exposure and HLA in healthy donors (dated by TCRdb to about 2017). Study-level background: An earlier analysis of roughly 570 of the donors reported about 280 Gb of sequence data and about 120 million unique TCR beta sequences obtained from approximately 180 million T cells. A later genetic analysis used genome-wide SNP genotypes for about 65% of the roughly 670 donors, treating that subset as a discovery cohort. HLA typing included class I and class II loci at four-digit resolution. To predict cytomegalovirus infection status, the study brought together high-throughput TCR immunosequencing, statistical association of individual TCRs with disease status, and machine learning. An earlier analysis of about 620 of the donors applied high-throughput TCR beta sequencing to assess whether each TCR beta V gene segment acted as functional or pseudogenic. Rather than using new phenotypic data, the later analysis identified candidate immune exposures from TCR beta sequences and from how often those sequences occurred across donors. Across 398 genotyped donors of the cohort, an average of about 200,000 unique TCR beta nucleotide sequences per donor were sequenced, and 15% to 20% of those sequences were non-productive. Donor age, sex, ethnicity and CMV serostatus were collected together with the repertoire data. A later analysis re-analyzed previously published TCR beta repertoires from hundreds of donors and added high-resolution HLA genotyping to study TCR occurrence patterns. Typing coverage differed by locus: A, B, C, DRB1 and DQB1 were typed in roughly 620-630 donors, DQA1 in around 500, DPA1 in 600 to 610, and DPB1 in around 440. Roughly 300 gigabases of sequencing data and tens of millions of unique TCR sequences were included in an early release covering several hundred HLA-typed donors. All discovery cohort repertoires had been generated using a single sequencing platform. A separate validation cohort of 100 to 150 different subjects was used in addition to the roughly 720-subject first cohort. Of the roughly 430 genotyped donors, 65% to 90% fell in the genetic ancestry cluster associated with self-reported Caucasian donors. Roughly five DR-DQ haplotypes were treated as single units for association and clustering because of strong linkage in the cohort. The study aimed to test whether signatures of past pathogen exposure could be identified by cataloging public T cell receptors. The study profiled the T cell repertoires of about 720 subjects by immunosequencing and related them to cytomegalovirus serostatus.

Libraries were prepared through the immunoSEQ multiplex PCR assay. For the multiplex PCR, a mixture combining 60 forward primers for TCR Vbeta segments and 13 reverse primers for TCR Jbeta segments was used. The CDR3 region of rearranged TCR beta genes was amplified from genomic DNA with a multiplex PCR assay. The amplified TCR beta libraries were sequenced on the Illumina HiSeq System as 87-base-pair reads. The source study handled its data this way. A later analysis tallied tens of millions of unique TCR beta chains across the 666 repertoires, and some 12 million of those chains were shared by two or more donors. To remove PCR and sequencing errors, raw reads were error-corrected and collapsed into unique sequences using a nearest-neighbor algorithm that merged closely related sequences. V, D and J gene segments were assigned by aligning CDR3 sequences to IMGT reference sequences. For a sequence to be retained, a match of at least six nucleotides was required to both a V gene segment and a J gene segment. Rearrangements were called productive when the CDR3 lacked stop codons and stayed in frame with V and J; all others were non-productive. CDR3 was defined by IMGT convention, running from the second conserved V-encoded cysteine to the conserved J-encoded phenylalanine. In an earlier analysis of around 640 of the donors, sequences lacking an unambiguous match to a single V gene segment were excluded. In an earlier analysis of 587 of the donors, a V segment was called functional when productive rearrangements were above 56.7%, and segregating when the standard deviation between donors exceeded 5%. A statistical classification framework was built to diagnose cytomegalovirus status from the catalog of TCR beta chain sequences. V and J gene assignment, in a later analysis, came from comparing TCR nucleotide sequences with IMGT/GENE-DB human TR gene sequences. The TCRdist pipeline was used in a later analysis to assign CDR3 sequences and most-parsimonious VDJ recombination scenarios. In a later analysis, each TCR beta chain was defined by its CDR3 amino acid sequence together with its V-gene family, and reads without a unique V-gene family were excluded. To address suspected cross-contamination and a sequencing artifact, a later analysis removed several hundred highly shared, low-generation-probability nucleotide sequences. In a later analysis, a clonal expansion index was calculated for each public chain from normalized within-repertoire ranks of inferred template counts. A later analysis computed generation probabilities with a VDJ recombination model fitted to out-of-frame rearrangements, and checked the results against IGoR. A later analysis scored TCR-TCR, TCR-HLA and TCR-CMV co-occurrence with hypergeometric tests, applying a repertoire-size bias correction to TCR pairs. In a later analysis, false discovery rates were estimated by permuting HLA or CMV assignments 20 times. In a later analysis, co-occurring TCRs were grouped using DBSCAN, and TCRdist sequence similarity was added for clustering within HLA-allele-positive subsets. Repertoires with fewer than 30,000 or more than 120,000 public chains were left out of co-occurrence clustering, as were five repertoires with anomalous nucleotide sharing. Imported from immuneACCESS, the table was reduced by TCRdb to in-frame sequences with V and J called. These copies leave out some clones; in studies compared against another copy, an unresolved V gene accounts for under half, and the cause of the remainder is not known. V, J and clone size are taken as reported in that table, and D and trimming were inferred from the DNA itself. The sample table shows around 140,000 clones, and approximately 80% are seen once. About 3.7% of the sample lies in the top ten.

The CDR3, from cysteine to phenylalanine, totals 13 residues. Here the CDR3 DNA is all that survives: 39 bases in frame from base 1. At the junction V is shortened by 5 bases and J by 3 bases, with 10 bases in between. The germline V gene (reference sequence) specifies MNHEY as CDR1 and SMNVEV as CDR2. Overall results and qualifications from the work: A further reported finding was that TCR beta sequences accurately predicted the HLA-A and HLA-B alleles for most subjects in the first cohort. The sequencing pipeline was judged likely to have produced a cluster of highly shared sequence variants as a technical artifact. The only immune exposure information available for the cohort was CMV serostatus. Broadly in line with IMGT annotations, most TCR beta V segments showed up in productive rearrangements about 87% or about 30% of the time in an earlier analysis of around 550 of the donors. In the study, 150 to 200 TCR beta chains were listed as associated with cytomegalovirus. The earlier analysis of approximately 540 of the donors excluded roughly 17 rarely observed V segments, including chromosome 9 orphons, because counts were too low. A later analysis found that TCR association rates varied across HLA loci, with DRB1 alleles showing the most associated TCRs and HLA-C alleles the fewest. In a later analysis, HLA-associated TCR beta chains showed more clonal expansion and lower generation probabilities than non-associated chains that were equally common. V-gene and J-gene trimming of TCR beta chains was associated with a missense DCLRE1C variant in a later genetic analysis, and the association was replicated in an independent cohort. Linkage disequilibrium might explain the correlated functional status among segregating V segments, but an unknown experimental factor could not be excluded. Sequencing depth was assumed to be roughly uniform across donors in the presence/absence analyses, though that assumption may not hold. Some IMGT-functional V segments, including TRBV6-2 and TRBV6-3, could not be told apart with the 87-base-pair reads, so those segments were excluded. The authors suggested that the approach could potentially be extended to other disease states and immunological phenotypes. Cytomegalovirus status was reported to be diagnosed by the classifier with high specificity and sensitivity in both the original and validation cohorts. This cohort had only TCR beta chains sequenced, and the lack of alpha or paired-chain data limited which features could be detected. HLA typing was unavailable for some donors at each locus, so association tests used only the typed subset. Most CMV-associated TCR beta chains appeared to be HLA-restricted in a later analysis, and the HLA associations seemed to be driven largely by CMV exposure. A few of the identified cytomegalovirus-associated TCR beta chains were confirmed in vitro to be specific for cytomegalovirus antigens. Strong co-occurrence of HLA alleles, especially DR and DQ, made assigning TCR associations to individual alleles difficult. Across donors, most TCR sequences were observed very rarely, whereas some public TCRs were present in many individuals. Several of the top co-occurrence clusters appeared to be linked to parvovirus B19, influenza, CMV and Epstein-Barr virus, according to a later analysis. At a false discovery rate of 0.05, a later analysis linked 15,000 to 20,000 TCR beta sequences to specific HLA alleles. Compared with the roughly 720-donor mean, donors in an Asian-associated ancestry cluster had fewer N-insertions in productive TCRs, according to a later genetic analysis.

This clone was picked up a small number of times. Its specific antigen is unknown. It has no much larger one-base neighbor in the sample; base qualities were not kept. The cohort comprised under 700 healthy bone marrow donors. At the time of sampling, all cohort members were nominally healthy, though unrecorded immune exposures were likely present. The donor tested CMV seronegative and was one of the 352 seronegative cohort members. Every donor gave a peripheral blood sample, and the peripheral blood mononuclear cells from that sample were used for TCR beta sequencing. The Qiagen DNeasy Blood Extraction Kit was used to extract genomic DNA from the blood cell samples.

The source material was PBMCs. The chain was built from TRBV27 and TRBJ1-1, with the D segment identity uncertain. The TCR comes from a male donor in good health and CMV-seronegative. For the CDR3, the sequence is CASSVNLYTEAFF. The DNA is TGTGCCAGCAGTGTTAATCTGTACACTGAAGCTTTCTTT.